Each of the 20 T cell receptor beta chains below was sequenced from the same sample in a study of blood T cells in healthy people across ages. A second PCR of 7 to 11 cycles used a sample-barcoded 5' primer and a J-beta primer mix. A single record per CDR3 protein comes from TCRdb applying MiXCR to the 5' RACE reads. This table holds hundreds of thousands of distinct CDR3 sequences, around 50% found once. Sequencing was done on a sample of blood. These receptors were taken from a woman older than 75 in good health.

The rearrangement links TRBV10-3 to TRBJ2-3, with D perhaps assigned TRBD1 or TRBD2 (5 bases each). CDR1 is ENHRY, CDR2 SYGVKD, per germline. CDR3 length equals 15 residues. With 4 bases removed from V and 2 bases from J, the gap between germline ends came to 13 bases. The CDR3 spells CAISGGVTFTDTQYF. For the CDR3, the DNA is TGTGCCATCAGTGGAGGGGTGACCTTCACAGATACGCAGTATTTT.

The J gene is TRBJ2-1, the V gene TRBV7-2; 9 positions agree with TRBD2. J lost 4 bases, V lost 6 bases, and 7 bases had no gene match. CDR1 is SGHTA and CDR2 is FQGNSA in the germline V gene. The CDR3 length is 15 residues. The CDR3 DNA reads TGTGCCAGCAGTAACGGGCTAGCGGGATACAATGAGCAGTTCTTC. It translates to CASSNGLAGYNEQFF.

The chain is built from TRBV29-1 and TRBJ2-7; TRBD2 aligns across 10 bases. Germline V gene sequence: CDR1 SQVTM, CDR2 ANQGSEA. The CDR3 sequence is 14 residues long. Trimming removed 2 bases from V and 4 bases from J; junction bases left unmatched: 5. CDR3 amino acids: CSVELAGERYEQYF. For the CDR3, the DNA is TGCAGCGTTGAACTAGCGGGAGAGAGGTACGAGCAGTACTTC.

This chain connects TRBV20-1 to TRBJ1-2; 10 bases map to TRBD1. CDR1 is DFQATT and CDR2 is SNEGSKA in the germline V gene (reference sequence). The CDR3 is made up of 14 amino acids. The V gene end was trimmed by 6 bases and the J gene end by 8 bases; junction bases not matched to a gene: 12. CDR3 residues: CSASGTGVLIGYTF. The CDR3 nucleotides read TGCAGTGCGTCCGGGACAGGGGTTCTTATCGGCTACACCTTC.

This chain links TRBV5-4 with TRBJ2-5; 7 bases line up with TRBD2. This CDR3 is built from 13 residues. The V gene end was trimmed by 7 bases and the J gene end by 4 bases; junction bases not matched to a gene: 7. CDR1 SGHNT and CDR2 YYREEE come from the germline V gene (reference sequence). The CDR3 loop is CASAFSGLETQYF. The DNA of the CDR3 is TGTGCCAGCGCCTTTAGCGGGTTAGAGACCCAGTACTTC.

This clonotype was detected once. The J gene is TRBJ2-4, the V gene TRBV20-1, with no clear D. The last part of the DNA fits TRBJ2-5 better; the J call may be wrong. The CDR3 sequence is 10 residues long. The germline CDR1 and CDR2 sequences are DFQATT and SNEGSKA (reference sequence). The CDR3 sequence: CSAKWETQYF. DNA for the CDR3: TGCAGTGCTAAGTGGGAGACCCAGTACTTC.

Note on this clonotype: Likely a read error: the CDR3 ends without its conserved phenylalanine or tryptophan. The gene calls are TRBV12-3 or TRBV12-4 and TRBJ2-3; unclear D gene. V lost 5 bases to trimming and J lost 2 bases, with 14 bases between them. This CDR3 is built from 15 residues. CDR3 protein: CASSLLRENTDTQYL. The CDR3 region has the DNA TGTGCCAGCAGTCTCCTCCGAGAGAACACAGATACGCAGTATTTG.

Many counts were recorded for this clonotype. A read error may explain this, as a much larger clone is one base away. The J gene is TRBJ2-5, the V gene TRBV29-1; TRBD2 matches at 7 bases. Unmatched junction bases numbered 17, after V lost 5 bases and J lost 11 bases. The CDR3 totals 14 residues. Germline CDR1 and CDR2: SQVTM and ANQGSEA. In DNA, the CDR3 is TGCAGCGTTACATTGAAGGGAGGGAAAAATGAGCAGTACTTC. Its protein product is CSVTLKGGKNEQYF.

The rearrangement links TRBV20-1 to TRBJ2-4; TRBD2 is a possible D gene (5 bases). The J call may be mistaken, given a closer DNA end match to TRBJ2-5. CDR1 and CDR2 from the germline V gene are DFQATT and SNEGSKA (reference sequence). CDR3 length: 14 amino acids. This CDR3 is CSAPDLQREETQYF. Here the CDR3 DNA reads TGCAGTGCTCCCGACTTGCAGAGGGAAGAGACCCAGTACTTC.

The chain carries TRBV6-2 or TRBV6-3 and TRBJ1-1, with TRBD1 matching over 7 bases. Trimming at V came to 5 bases and at J to 0 bases, leaving 6 bases not matched to a gene. The CDR3 length is 15 residues. Germline-derived CDR1 and CDR2 are MNHEY and SVGEGT. CDR3 DNA sequence: TGTGCCAGCAGTACTCCGACAGGGATGAACACTGAAGCTTTCTTT. It encodes CASSTPTGMNTEAFF.

This clonotype was seen only a few times. V is TRBV20-1 and J is TRBJ2-3; TRBD2 matches at 12 bases. The CDR3 covers 15 residues. V lost 6 bases and J lost 7; bases outside the gene matches: 11. CDR1 is DFQATT and CDR2 is SNEGSKA in the germline V gene (reference sequence). CDR3 sequence: CSAPILAGGRNTQYF. The DNA of the CDR3 is TGCAGTGCGCCTATACTAGCGGGGGGCCGGAATACGCAGTATTTT.

V and J are TRBV30 and TRBJ1-5, with D perhaps matching TRBD1 (6 bases). Trimming stripped 4 bases from V and 3 bases from J, with 10 bases between. The CDR3 is 13 residues long. Per germline, CDR1 GTSNPN and CDR2 SVGIG (reference sequence). The chain's CDR3 is CAWNGGSNQPQHF. Written as DNA, the CDR3 is TGTGCCTGGAATGGGGGCTCCAATCAGCCCCAGCATTTT. The whole variable domain, remainder taken from reference TRBV30 and TRBJ1-5, is SQTIHQWPATLVQPVGSPLSLECTVEGTSNPNLYWYRQAAGRGLQLLFYSVGIGQISSEVPQNLSASRPQDRQFILSSKKLLLSDSGFYLCAWNGGSNQPQHFGDGTRLSIL.

This chain joins TRBV25-1 and TRBJ2-5; D remains ambiguous. V lost 1 base to trimming and J lost 4 bases, with 7 bases between them. This CDR3 comprises 13 residues. Per the germline V gene, CDR1 is MGHDK and CDR2 is SYGVNS. In DNA form, the CDR3 reads TGTGCCAGCAGTGAATCTTGGGGAGAGACCCAGTACTTC. It is translated as CASSESWGETQYF.

V is TRBV30 and J is TRBJ1-2; no clear D. The germline gives CDR1 GTSNPN, CDR2 SVGIG (reference sequence). V lost 4 bases to trimming and J lost 4 bases, with 16 bases between them. This CDR3 has 14 residues. The CDR3 spells CAWKAQSGSYGYTF. The CDR3 bases are TGTGCCTGGAAGGCCCAGTCAGGCTCCTATGGCTACACCTTC.

A note on this clonotype: Possible read error: a much larger clone is one base away. CDR3 coding DNA: TGCAGTGACAACAGGGATGGTCGCGGTGGCTACACCTTC. It is translated as CSDNRDGRGGYTF. The rearrangement joins TRBV20-1 to TRBJ1-2; tentative D call: TRBD1 (6 bases). The germline V gene has CDR1 DFQATT and CDR2 SNEGSKA (reference sequence). The germline V and J ends were trimmed by 7 bases and 7 bases, with 19 bases remaining between them. This CDR3 has 13 residues.

This chain uses TRBV7-9 with TRBJ1-1; D gene ambiguous. The CDR3 extends over 14 amino acids. The V and J ends lost 8 bases and 7 bases respectively, with 20 bases between them. Looked up from germline, CDR1 is SEHNR and CDR2 is FQNEAQ (reference sequence). The CDR3 nucleotides read TGTGCCAGCCGACGGACCGAAGGCAACCTTGAAGCTTTCTTT. Its protein product is CASRRTEGNLEAFF.

Only a few counts were recorded for this clonotype. This sequence joins TRBV2 and TRBJ2-2; unclear D gene. Trimming stripped 4 bases from V and 3 bases from J, with 6 bases between. The germline gives CDR1 SNHLY, CDR2 FYNNEI. This CDR3 comprises 13 residues. CDR3 in amino acids: CASSVRDTGELFF. The CDR3 coding sequence is TGTGCCAGCAGTGTTCGTGACACCGGGGAGCTGTTTTTT.

The J gene is TRBJ2-5, the V gene TRBV4-1; the D is unclear. This CDR3 is built from 15 residues. Germline lookup yields CDR1 MGHRA and CDR2 YSYEKL. V shed 1 base and J shed 0 bases, with 9 bases lying between them. CDR3 nucleotide sequence: TGCGCCAGCAGCCAAGGACTCCTGCACCAAGAGACCCAGTACTTC. This codes for CASSQGLLHQETQYF.

Worth noting for this clonotype: It may be a read error: a sequence one base away is much more abundant. The CDR3 does not close with the conserved phenylalanine or tryptophan, likely indicating a read error. V usage is TRBV28 and J usage is TRBJ2-5; 8 nucleotides align to TRBD1. Germline CDR1 and CDR2: MDHEN and SYDVKM. The CDR3 is 16 residues long. V gave up 0 bases and J gave up 2 bases; unmatched junction bases: 5. The CDR3 loop is CASSLWVTGEQETQYS. The CDR3 DNA reads TGTGCCAGCAGTTTATGGGTGACAGGGGAACAAGAGACCCAGTACTCC.

The chain uses TRBV20-1 and TRBJ1-2; 7 bases are a match to TRBD1. V lost 0 bases and J lost 11; bases outside the gene matches: 15. Per germline, CDR1 DFQATT and CDR2 SNEGSKA (reference sequence). The CDR3 runs to 15 residues. The DNA for the CDR3 is TGCAGTGCTAGAGAATGGGACCTCAGGGGGATAGGTTACACCTTC. Translated, it gives CSAREWDLRGIGYTF.